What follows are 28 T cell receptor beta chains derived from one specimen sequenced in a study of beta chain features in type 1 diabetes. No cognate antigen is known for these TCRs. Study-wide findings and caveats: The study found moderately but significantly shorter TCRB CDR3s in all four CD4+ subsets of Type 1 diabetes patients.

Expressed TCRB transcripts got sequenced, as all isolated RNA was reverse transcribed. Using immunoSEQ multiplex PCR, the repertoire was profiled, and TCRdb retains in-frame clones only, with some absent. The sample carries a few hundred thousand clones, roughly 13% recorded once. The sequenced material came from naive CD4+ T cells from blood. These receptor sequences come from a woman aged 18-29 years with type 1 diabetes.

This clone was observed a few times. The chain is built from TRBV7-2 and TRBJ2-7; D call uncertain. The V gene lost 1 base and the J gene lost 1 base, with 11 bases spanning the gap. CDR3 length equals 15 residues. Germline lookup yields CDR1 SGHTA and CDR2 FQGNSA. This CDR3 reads CASSLGLLLSYEQYF. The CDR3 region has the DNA TGTGCCAGCAGCTTAGGTCTCCTACTGTCCTACGAGCAGTACTTC.

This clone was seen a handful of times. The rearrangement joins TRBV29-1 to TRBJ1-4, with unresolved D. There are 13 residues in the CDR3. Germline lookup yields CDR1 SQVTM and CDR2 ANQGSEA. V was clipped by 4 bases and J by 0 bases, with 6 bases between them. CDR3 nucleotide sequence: TGCAGCGTTGTCGGGGCAACTAATGAAAAACTGTTTTTT. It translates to CSVVGATNEKLFF.

CDR3 DNA: TGCAGCGTTAACAGGGGGCAAAACACAGATACGCAGTATTTT. It yields the protein CSVNRGQNTDTQYF. The gene calls are TRBV29-1 and TRBJ2-3; 9 nucleotides line up with TRBD1. The CDR3 is 14 residues long. V shed 5 bases and J 2 bases; nucleotides not matched to a gene: 5. Germline V CDR1 and CDR2: SQVTM, ANQGSEA.

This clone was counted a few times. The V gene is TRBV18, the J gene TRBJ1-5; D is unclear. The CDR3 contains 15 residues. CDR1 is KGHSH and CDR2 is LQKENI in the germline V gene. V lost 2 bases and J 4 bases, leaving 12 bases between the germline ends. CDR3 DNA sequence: TGTGCCAGCTCACCAATGGACTCACAGAATCAGCCCCAGCATTTT. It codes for CASSPMDSQNQPQHF.

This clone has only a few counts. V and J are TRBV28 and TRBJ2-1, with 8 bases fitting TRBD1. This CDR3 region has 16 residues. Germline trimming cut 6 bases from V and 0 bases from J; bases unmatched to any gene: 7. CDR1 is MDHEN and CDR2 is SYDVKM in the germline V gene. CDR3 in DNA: TGTGCCAGCAGCCAAGGACAGGGTGGCTCCTACAATGAGCAGTTCTTC. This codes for CASSQGQGGSYNEQFF.

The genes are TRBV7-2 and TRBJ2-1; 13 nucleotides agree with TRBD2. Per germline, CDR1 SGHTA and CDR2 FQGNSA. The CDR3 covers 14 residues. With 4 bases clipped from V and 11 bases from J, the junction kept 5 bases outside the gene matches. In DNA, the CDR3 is TGTGCCAGCAGCTCGGGACTAGCGGGGAGTAAGCAGTTCTTC. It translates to CASSSGLAGSKQFF.

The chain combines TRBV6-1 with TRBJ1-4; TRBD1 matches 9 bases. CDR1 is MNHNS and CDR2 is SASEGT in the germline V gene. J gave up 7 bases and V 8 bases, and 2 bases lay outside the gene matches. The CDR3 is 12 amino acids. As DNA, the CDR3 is TGTGCCAGCTACAGGGGGCTTGAAAAACTGTTTTTT. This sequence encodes CASYRGLEKLFF.

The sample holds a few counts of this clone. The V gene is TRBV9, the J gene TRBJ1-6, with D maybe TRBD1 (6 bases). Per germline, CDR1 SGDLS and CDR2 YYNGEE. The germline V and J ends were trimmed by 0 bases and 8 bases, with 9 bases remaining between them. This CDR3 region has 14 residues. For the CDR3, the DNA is TGTGCCAGCAGCGTAGAACAGGGTTATTCACCCCTCCACTTT. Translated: CASSVEQGYSPLHF.

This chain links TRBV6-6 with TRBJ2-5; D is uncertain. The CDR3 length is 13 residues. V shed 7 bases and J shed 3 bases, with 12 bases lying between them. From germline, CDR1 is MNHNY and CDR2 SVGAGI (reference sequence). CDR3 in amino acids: CASIRGLEETQYF. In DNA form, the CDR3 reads TGTGCCAGCATCCGCGGATTAGAAGAGACCCAGTACTTC.

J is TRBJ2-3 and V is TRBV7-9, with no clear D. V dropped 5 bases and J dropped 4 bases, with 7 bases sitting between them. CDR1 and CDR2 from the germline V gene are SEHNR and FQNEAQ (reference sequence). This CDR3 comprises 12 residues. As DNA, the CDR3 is TGTGCCAGCAGCCTTAGATCAGATACGCAGTATTTT. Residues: CASSLRSDTQYF.

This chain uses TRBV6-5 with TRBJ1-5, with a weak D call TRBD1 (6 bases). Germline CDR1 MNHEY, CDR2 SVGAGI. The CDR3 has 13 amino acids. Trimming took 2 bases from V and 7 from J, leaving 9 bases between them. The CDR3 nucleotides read TGTGCCAGCAGTTACAGGGGGACCCAGCCCCAGCATTTT. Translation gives CASSYRGTQPQHF.

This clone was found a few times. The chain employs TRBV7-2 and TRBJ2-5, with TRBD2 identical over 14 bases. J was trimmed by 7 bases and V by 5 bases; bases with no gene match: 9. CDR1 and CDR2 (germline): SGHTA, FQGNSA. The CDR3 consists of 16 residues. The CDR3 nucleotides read TGTGCCAGCAGCCAGGGACTAGCGGGAGTGGGGGGGACCCAGTACTTC. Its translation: CASSQGLAGVGGTQYF.

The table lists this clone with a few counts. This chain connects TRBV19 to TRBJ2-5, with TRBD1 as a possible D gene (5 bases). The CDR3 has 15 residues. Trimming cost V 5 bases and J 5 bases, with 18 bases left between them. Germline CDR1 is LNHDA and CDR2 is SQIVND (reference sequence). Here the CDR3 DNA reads TGTGCCAGTAGTCCACAGGCAGGGTTGAGGGAGACCCAGTACTTC. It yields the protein CASSPQAGLRETQYF.

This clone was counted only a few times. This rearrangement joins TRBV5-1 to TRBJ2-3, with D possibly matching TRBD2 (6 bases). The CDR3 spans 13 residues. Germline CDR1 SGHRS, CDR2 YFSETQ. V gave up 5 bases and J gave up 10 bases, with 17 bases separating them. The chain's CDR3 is CASSQGGGSAQYF. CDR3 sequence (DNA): TGCGCCAGCAGTCAGGGAGGAGGAAGCGCGCAGTATTTT.

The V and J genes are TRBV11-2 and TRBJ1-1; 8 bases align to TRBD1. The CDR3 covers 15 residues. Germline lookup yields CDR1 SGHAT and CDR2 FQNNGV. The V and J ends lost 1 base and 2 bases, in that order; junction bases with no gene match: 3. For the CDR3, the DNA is TGTGCCAGCAGCTTAGGGGACAGGAGAAACACTGAAGCTTTCTTT. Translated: CASSLGDRRNTEAFF. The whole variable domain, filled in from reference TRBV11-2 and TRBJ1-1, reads EAGVAQSPRYKIIEKRQSVAFWCNPISGHATLYWYQQILGQGPKLLIQFQNNGVVDDSQLPKDRFSAERLKGVDSTLKIQPAKLEDSAVYLCASSLGDRRNTEAFFGQGTRLTVV.

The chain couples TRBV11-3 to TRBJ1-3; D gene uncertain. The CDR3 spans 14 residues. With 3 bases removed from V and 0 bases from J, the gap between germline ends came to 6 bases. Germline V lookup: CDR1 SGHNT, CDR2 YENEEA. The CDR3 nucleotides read TGTGCCAGCAGCTTTAGCTTCTCTGGAAACACCATATATTTT. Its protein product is CASSFSFSGNTIYF.

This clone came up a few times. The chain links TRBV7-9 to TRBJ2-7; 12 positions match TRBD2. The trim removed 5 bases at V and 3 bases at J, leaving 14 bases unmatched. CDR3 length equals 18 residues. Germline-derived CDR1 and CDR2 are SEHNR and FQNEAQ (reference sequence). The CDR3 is CASSLTGGLAGTDYEQYF. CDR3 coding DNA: TGTGCCAGCAGCCTGACAGGGGGACTAGCGGGTACTGACTACGAGCAGTACTTC.

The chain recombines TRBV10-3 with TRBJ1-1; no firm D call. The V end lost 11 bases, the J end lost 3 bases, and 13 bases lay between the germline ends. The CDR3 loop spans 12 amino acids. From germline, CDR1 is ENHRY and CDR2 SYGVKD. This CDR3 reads CASGRADTEAFF. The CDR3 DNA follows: TGTGCCTCCGGGAGGGCCGACACTGAAGCTTTCTTT.

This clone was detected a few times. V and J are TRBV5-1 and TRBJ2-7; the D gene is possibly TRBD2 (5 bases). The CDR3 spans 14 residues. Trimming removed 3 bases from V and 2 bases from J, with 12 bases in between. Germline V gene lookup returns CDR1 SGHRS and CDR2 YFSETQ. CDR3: CASSSTPGTYEQYF. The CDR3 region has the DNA TGCGCCAGCAGCTCGACCCCGGGAACCTACGAGCAGTACTTC.

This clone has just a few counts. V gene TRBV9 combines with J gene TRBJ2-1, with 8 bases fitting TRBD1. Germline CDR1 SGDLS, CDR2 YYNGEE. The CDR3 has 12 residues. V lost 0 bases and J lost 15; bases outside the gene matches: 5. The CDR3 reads CASSVEDRVPFF. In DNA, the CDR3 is TGTGCCAGCAGCGTAGAGGACAGGGTGCCGTTCTTC.

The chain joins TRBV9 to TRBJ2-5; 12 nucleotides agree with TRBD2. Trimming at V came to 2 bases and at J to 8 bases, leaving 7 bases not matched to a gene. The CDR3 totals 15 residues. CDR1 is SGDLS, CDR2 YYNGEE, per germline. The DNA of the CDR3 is TGTGCCAGCAGCGTCTCTAGCGGGGGGGCCATTACCCAGTACTTC. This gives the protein CASSVSSGGAITQYF.

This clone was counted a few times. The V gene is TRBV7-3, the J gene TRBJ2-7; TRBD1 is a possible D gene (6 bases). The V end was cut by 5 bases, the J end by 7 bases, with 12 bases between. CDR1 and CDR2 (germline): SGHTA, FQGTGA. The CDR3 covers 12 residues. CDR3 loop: CASSPTGREQYF. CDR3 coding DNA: TGTGCCAGCAGCCCAACAGGGCGAGAGCAGTACTTC.

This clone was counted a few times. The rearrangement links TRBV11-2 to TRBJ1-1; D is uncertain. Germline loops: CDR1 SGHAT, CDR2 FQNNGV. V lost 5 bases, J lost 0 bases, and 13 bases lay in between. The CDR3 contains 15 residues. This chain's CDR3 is CASSPAGKLNTEAFF. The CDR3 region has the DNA TGTGCCAGCAGCCCAGCCGGGAAATTGAACACTGAAGCTTTCTTT.

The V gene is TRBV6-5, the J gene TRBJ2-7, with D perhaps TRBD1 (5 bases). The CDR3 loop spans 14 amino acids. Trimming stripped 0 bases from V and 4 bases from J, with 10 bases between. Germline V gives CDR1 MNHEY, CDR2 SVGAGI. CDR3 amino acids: CASSYSSQGYEQYF. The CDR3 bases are TGTGCCAGCAGTTACTCGTCCCAGGGATACGAGCAGTACTTC.

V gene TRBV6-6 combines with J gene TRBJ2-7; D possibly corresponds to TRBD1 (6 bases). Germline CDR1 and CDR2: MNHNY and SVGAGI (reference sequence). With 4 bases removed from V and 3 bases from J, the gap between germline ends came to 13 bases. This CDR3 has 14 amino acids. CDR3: CASSSKTGLYEQYF. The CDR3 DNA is TGTGCCAGCAGTTCTAAGACAGGACTCTACGAGCAGTACTTC.

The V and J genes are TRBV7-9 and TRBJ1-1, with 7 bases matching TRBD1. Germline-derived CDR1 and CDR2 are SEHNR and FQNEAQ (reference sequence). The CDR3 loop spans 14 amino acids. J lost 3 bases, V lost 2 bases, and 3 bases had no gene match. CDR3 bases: TGTGCCAGCAGCTTATCCGGGACAGACACTGAAGCTTTCTTT. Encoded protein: CASSLSGTDTEAFF.

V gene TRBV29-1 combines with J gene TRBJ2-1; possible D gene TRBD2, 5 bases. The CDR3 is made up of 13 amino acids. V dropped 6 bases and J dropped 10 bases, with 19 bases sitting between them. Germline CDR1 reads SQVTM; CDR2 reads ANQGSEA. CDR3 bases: TGCAGCGTACCCAGCGGTGTAGTGTGGGAGCAGTTCTTC. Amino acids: CSVPSGVVWEQFF.

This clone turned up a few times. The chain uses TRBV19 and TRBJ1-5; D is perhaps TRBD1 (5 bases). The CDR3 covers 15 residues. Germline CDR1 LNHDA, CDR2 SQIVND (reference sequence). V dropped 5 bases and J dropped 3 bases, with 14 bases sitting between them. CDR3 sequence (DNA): TGTGCCAGTAGTCCCCTCGGACACAACAATCAGCCCCAGCATTTT. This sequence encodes CASSPLGHNNQPQHF. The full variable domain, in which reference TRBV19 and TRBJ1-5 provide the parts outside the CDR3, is DGGITQSPKYLFRKEGQNVTLSCEQNLNHDAMYWYRQDPGQGLRLIYYSQIVNDFQKGDIAEGYSVSREKKESFPLTVTSAQKNPTAFYLCASSPLGHNNQPQHFGDGTRLSIL.